The 20 T cell receptor beta chains below were found in one sample sequenced in a study of CD8+ T cells in alopecia areata. Treatment reported: oral pan-JAK inhibitor, 5-10 mg twice daily. Sequencing templates came from extracted RNA that was reverse transcribed into cDNA. Only in-frame clones appear in the TCRdb table, and some are missing; sequencing was by immunoSEQ multiplex PCR. The data hold around 60,000 clones, with roughly 46% observed a single time. The specimen was CD8+ T cells sorted from blood, collected at roughly week 38, from a patient treated with tofacitinib. These receptors were taken from a human donor with alopecia areata.

The chain has TRBV7-9 and TRBJ2-7; the D is unclear. The germline V and J ends were trimmed by 3 bases and 6 bases, with 6 bases remaining between them. The CDR3 is 11 amino acids. From germline, CDR1 is SEHNR and CDR2 FQNEAQ (reference sequence). For the CDR3, the DNA is TGTGCCAGCAGCTTTTCAGGCGAGCAGTACTTC. Its translation is CASSFSGEQYF.

The rearrangement uses TRBV7-3 and TRBJ2-3; D is tentatively TRBD1 or TRBD2 (5 bases each). In germline, CDR1 is SGHTA, CDR2 FQGTGA. Trimming pared 1 base from V and 6 bases from J, leaving 11 bases between. CDR3 length: 14 residues. The CDR3 DNA reads as TGTGCCAGCAGCTTAATTGGGGGAGCGGATACGCAGTATTTT. Translated, it gives CASSLIGGADTQYF.

The V and J genes are TRBV5-4 and TRBJ2-1, with TRBD2 matching over 7 bases. The germline V gene encodes CDR1 SGHNT and CDR2 YYREEE (reference sequence). The CDR3 contains 12 residues. V was pared by 3 bases and J by 6 bases, with 0 bases of the junction left unmatched. CDR3 in amino acids: CASSWTSNEQFF. The CDR3 DNA reads as TGTGCCAGCAGCTGGACTAGCAATGAGCAGTTCTTC.

The chain employs TRBV9 and TRBJ1-5, with D hard to call. The CDR3 has 15 residues. V lost 0 bases and J lost 5, with 12 bases in between. In germline, CDR1 is SGDLS, CDR2 YYNGEE. CDR3 sequence (DNA): TGTGCCAGCAGCGTAGGCGGAAGGGTTGATCAGCCCCAGCATTTT. Its protein is CASSVGGRVDQPQHF. The complete variable domain, with remaining parts taken from reference TRBV9 and TRBJ1-5, reads DSGVTQTPKHLITATGQRVTLRCSPRSGDLSVYWYQQSLDQGLQFLIQYYNGEERAKGNILERFSAQQFPDLHSELNLSSLELGDSALYFCASSVGGRVDQPQHFGDGTRLSIL.

The chain carries TRBV7-9 and TRBJ1-1; D gene unclear. V lost 1 base and J 6 bases, leaving 3 bases between the germline ends. The CDR3 is made up of 11 amino acids. Germline CDR1 reads SEHNR; CDR2 reads FQNEAQ (reference sequence). CDR3 in amino acids: CASSLVPEAFF. CDR3 nucleotide sequence: TGTGCCAGCAGCTTAGTCCCTGAAGCTTTCTTT. Drawing the rest from reference TRBV7-9 and TRBJ1-1, the complete variable domain is DTGVSQNPRHKITKRGQNVTFRCDPISEHNRLYWYRQTLGQGPEFLTYFQNEAQLEKSRLLSDRFSAERPKGSFSTLEIQRTEQGDSAMYLCASSLVPEAFFGQGTRLTVV.

This clone was counted between two and nine times. This chain joins TRBV6-6 and TRBJ1-1; D uncertain. Germline CDR1 is MNHNY and CDR2 is SVGAGI (reference sequence). This CDR3 has 13 amino acids. V lost 10 bases and J lost 4, with 16 bases in between. CDR3 DNA sequence: TGTGCCACCGAAGGAGAGGGCGGCACTGAAGCTTTCTTT. Translating it yields CATEGEGGTEAFF.

The chain joins TRBV6-1 to TRBJ2-7; D ambiguous. This CDR3 has 13 amino acids. With 4 bases removed from V and 3 bases from J, the gap between germline ends came to 10 bases. CDR1 is MNHNS, CDR2 SASEGT, per germline. CDR3 coding DNA: TGTGCCAGCAGTGTCAGACTTTACTACGAGCAGTACTTC. It codes for CASSVRLYYEQYF.

In the case of this clone: A far larger clone is only one base removed, so a read error is likely. The identical CDR3 is also encoded by other nucleotide sequences in the sample. V and J are TRBV5-6 and TRBJ2-1, with D tentatively TRBD2 (5 bases). Germline-derived CDR1 and CDR2 are SGHDT and YYEEEE. CDR3 length: 13 residues. The V end lost 4 bases, the J end lost 6 bases, and 11 bases lay between the germline ends. The CDR3 spells CASSQEGSNEQFF. The CDR3 DNA reads TGTGCCAGCAGCCAAGAGGGTTCCAATGAGCAGTTCTTC.

The chain joins TRBV7-8 to TRBJ2-1, with TRBD2 identical over 9 bases. J gave up 6 bases and V 0 bases, and 3 bases lay outside the gene matches. CDR1 and CDR2 (germline): SGHVS, FQNEAQ. The CDR3 loop spans 15 amino acids. The CDR3 sequence is CASSLAAGGSNEQFF. CDR3 nucleotides: TGTGCCAGCAGCTTAGCAGCGGGAGGAAGCAATGAGCAGTTCTTC.

This chain connects TRBV4-1 to TRBJ1-2; no clear D gene. Germline-derived CDR1 and CDR2 are MGHRA and YSYEKL. Between the trimmed V and J ends, which lost 1 base and 6 bases, there was a span of 9 bases. The CDR3 extends over 13 amino acids. The CDR3 here is CASSQVIPNGYTF. CDR3 DNA sequence: TGCGCCAGCAGCCAAGTGATCCCTAATGGCTACACCTTC.

This clone was found a few times. The chain combines TRBV2 with TRBJ2-7, with D possibly being TRBD2 (6 bases). The germline CDR1 and CDR2 sequences are SNHLY and FYNNEI. Between the trimmed V and J ends, which lost 4 bases and 2 bases, there was a span of 6 bases. CDR3 length equals 12 residues. CDR3 loop: CASSGTTYEQYF. The CDR3 DNA reads TGTGCCAGCAGTGGGACTACCTACGAGCAGTACTTC.

This chain joins TRBV30 and TRBJ2-2; TRBD2 agrees at 7 bases. CDR3 length: 16 amino acids. Germline V lookup: CDR1 GTSNPN, CDR2 SVGIG (reference sequence). V shed 8 bases and J 1 base; nucleotides not matched to a gene: 13. In nucleotides, the CDR3 is TGTGCCGGAGAGGGGCTAGCGGATTTGAACACCGGGGAGCTGTTTTTT. Residues: CAGEGLADLNTGELFF. Together with reference TRBV30 and TRBJ2-2, the CDR3 gives the full variable domain: SQTIHQWPATLVQPVGSPLSLECTVEGTSNPNLYWYRQAAGRGLQLLFYSVGIGQISSEVPQNLSASRPQDRQFILSSKKLLLSDSGFYLCAGEGLADLNTGELFFGEGSRLTVL.

The rearrangement links TRBV4-1 to TRBJ2-2; 8 nucleotides align to TRBD2. This CDR3 is 16 amino acids long. V trimming: 2 bases; J trimming: 6 bases; junction bases outside the gene matches: 8. The germline gives CDR1 MGHRA, CDR2 YSYEKL. The CDR3 nucleotides are TGCGCCAGCAGCCAAAGAGCGGGGGACCCACCCGGGGAGCTGTTTTTT. Translation: CASSQRAGDPPGELFF.

CDR3: CASIPSGTGFNEQFF. The CDR3, as DNA: TGTGCCAGTATCCCGTCCGGGACAGGGTTCAATGAGCAGTTCTTC. The chain employs TRBV2 and TRBJ2-1; 9 nucleotides agree with TRBD1. V dropped 9 bases and J dropped 6; count of bases not matched to a gene: 12. The CDR3 consists of 15 residues. Germline CDR1 is SNHLY and CDR2 is FYNNEI.

This clone was counted a few times. The chain has TRBV9 and TRBJ2-3; 8 bases map to TRBD2. Germline V gene sequence: CDR1 SGDLS, CDR2 YYNGEE. The ends lost 3 bases at V and 4 bases at J; junction bases unmatched: 4. CDR3 length equals 14 residues. As DNA, the CDR3 is TGTGCCAGCAGCGCCGGCGGGGGGCCAGATACGCAGTATTTT. Translation: CASSAGGGPDTQYF.

The rearrangement joins TRBV7-9 to TRBJ1-5; weak D call: TRBD1 (5 bases). V was cut by 4 bases and J by 1 base, with 8 bases left in between. The CDR3 totals 14 residues. Germline V gene sequence: CDR1 SEHNR, CDR2 FQNEAQ (reference sequence). CDR3 protein: CASSWGESNQPQHF. CDR3 nucleotide sequence: TGTGCCAGCAGCTGGGGGGAAAGCAATCAGCCCCAGCATTTT. Filled out from reference TRBV7-9 and TRBJ1-5, the complete variable domain reads DTGVSQNPRHKITKRGQNVTFRCDPISEHNRLYWYRQTLGQGPEFLTYFQNEAQLEKSRLLSDRFSAERPKGSFSTLEIQRTEQGDSAMYLCASSWGESNQPQHFGDGTRLSIL.

This chain links TRBV6-5 with TRBJ2-7; tentatively, D is TRBD2 (6 bases). CDR3 size: 15 residues. The ends were cut back, 2 bases at V and 0 bases at J, with 11 bases in the middle. The germline V gene has CDR1 MNHEY and CDR2 SVGAGI. The CDR3 region has the DNA TGTGCCAGCAGTTACAGTAGCGGAAGCTCCTACGAGCAGTACTTC. It specifies CASSYSSGSSYEQYF.

The rearrangement links TRBV7-2 to TRBJ2-7; D assignment may be TRBD1 or TRBD2 (5 bases each). The V gene's germline CDR1 is SGHTA and CDR2 FQGNSA. With 1 base removed from V and 4 bases from J, the gap between germline ends came to 17 bases. CDR3 length: 16 amino acids. The CDR3 region has the DNA TGTGCCAGCAGCTTAGGCCAGGGAGAAGGGCGGTACGAGCAGTACTTC. As protein: CASSLGQGEGRYEQYF.

V is TRBV9 and J is TRBJ2-2; D remains ambiguous. The CDR3 consists of 12 residues. V was pared by 0 bases and J by 8 bases, with 5 bases between. The V gene's germline CDR1 is SGDLS and CDR2 YYNGEE. CDR3: CASSVEGGELFF. The CDR3 region has the DNA TGTGCCAGCAGCGTAGAAGGGGGGGAGCTGTTTTTT. Combining the CDR3 with reference TRBV9 and TRBJ2-2 gives the whole variable domain DSGVTQTPKHLITATGQRVTLRCSPRSGDLSVYWYQQSLDQGLQFLIQYYNGEERAKGNILERFSAQQFPDLHSELNLSSLELGDSALYFCASSVEGGELFFGEGSRLTVL.

This clone was observed a few times. J is TRBJ1-1 and V is TRBV29-1; D ambiguous. This CDR3 region has 10 residues. Germline V gene data show CDR1 as SQVTM and CDR2 as ANQGSEA. Trimming stripped 4 bases from V and 11 bases from J, with 11 bases between. The CDR3 region is CSVGDPGAFF. The CDR3 nucleotides are TGCAGCGTTGGCGACCCGGGGGCTTTCTTT.